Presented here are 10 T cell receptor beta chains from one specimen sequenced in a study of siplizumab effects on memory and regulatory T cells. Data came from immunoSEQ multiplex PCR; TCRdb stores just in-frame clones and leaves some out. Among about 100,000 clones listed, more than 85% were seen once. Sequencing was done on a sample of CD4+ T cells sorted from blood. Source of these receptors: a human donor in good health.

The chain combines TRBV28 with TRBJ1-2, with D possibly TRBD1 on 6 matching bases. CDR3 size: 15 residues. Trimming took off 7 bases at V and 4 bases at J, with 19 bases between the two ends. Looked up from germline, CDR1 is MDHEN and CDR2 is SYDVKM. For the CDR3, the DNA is TGTGCCAGCACCCTACCAACAGGGAGAGGCTATGGCTACACCTTC. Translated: CASTLPTGRGYGYTF.

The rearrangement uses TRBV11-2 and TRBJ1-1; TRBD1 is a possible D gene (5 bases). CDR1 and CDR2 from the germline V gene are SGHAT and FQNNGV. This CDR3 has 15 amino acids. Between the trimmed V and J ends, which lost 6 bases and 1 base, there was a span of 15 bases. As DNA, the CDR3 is TGTGCCAGCAGTTCAGAGGGGCAGTCGAACACTGAAGCTTTCTTT. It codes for CASSSEGQSNTEAFF.

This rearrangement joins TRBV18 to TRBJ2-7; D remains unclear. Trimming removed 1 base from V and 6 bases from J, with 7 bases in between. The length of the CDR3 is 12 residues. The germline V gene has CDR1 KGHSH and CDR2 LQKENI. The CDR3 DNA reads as TGTGCCAGCTCACCACGTCGTACCGAGCAGTACTTC. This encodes CASSPRRTEQYF.

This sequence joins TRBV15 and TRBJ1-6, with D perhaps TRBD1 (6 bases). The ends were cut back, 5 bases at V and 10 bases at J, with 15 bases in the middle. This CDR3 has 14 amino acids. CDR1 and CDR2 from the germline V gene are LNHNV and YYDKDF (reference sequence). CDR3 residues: CATSQTGSESPLHF. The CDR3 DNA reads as TGTGCCACCAGCCAAACAGGGTCGGAGTCACCCCTCCACTTT.

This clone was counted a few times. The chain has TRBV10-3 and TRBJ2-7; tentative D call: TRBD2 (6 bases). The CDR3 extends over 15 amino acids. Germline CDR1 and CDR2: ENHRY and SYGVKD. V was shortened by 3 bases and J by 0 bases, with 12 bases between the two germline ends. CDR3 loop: CAISDTSRSSYEQYF. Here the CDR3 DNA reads TGTGCCATCAGTGATACTAGCAGGAGCTCCTACGAGCAGTACTTC.

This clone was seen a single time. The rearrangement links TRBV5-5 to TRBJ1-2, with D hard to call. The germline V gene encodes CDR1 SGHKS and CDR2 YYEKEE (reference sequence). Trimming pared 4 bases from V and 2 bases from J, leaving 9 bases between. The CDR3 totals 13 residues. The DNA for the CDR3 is TGTGCCAGCAGCATCGACGGGAACTATGGCTACACCTTC. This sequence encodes CASSIDGNYGYTF.

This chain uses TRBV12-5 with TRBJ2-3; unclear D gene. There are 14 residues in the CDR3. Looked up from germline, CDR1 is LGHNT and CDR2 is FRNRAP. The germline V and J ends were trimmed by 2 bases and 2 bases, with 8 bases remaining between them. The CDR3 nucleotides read TGTGCTAGTGGTTTGAGGGTGATCACAGATACGCAGTATTTT. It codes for CASGLRVITDTQYF.

CDR3 sequence: CASSLGGIQQPQHF. The CDR3 region has the DNA TGTGCCAGCAGCTTAGGCGGGATTCAACAGCCCCAGCATTTT. The rearrangement uses TRBV7-9 and TRBJ1-5; D uncertain. V was trimmed by 1 base and J by 7 bases, leaving 11 bases between them. Germline V CDR1 and CDR2: SEHNR, FQNEAQ (reference sequence). The CDR3 is made up of 14 amino acids.

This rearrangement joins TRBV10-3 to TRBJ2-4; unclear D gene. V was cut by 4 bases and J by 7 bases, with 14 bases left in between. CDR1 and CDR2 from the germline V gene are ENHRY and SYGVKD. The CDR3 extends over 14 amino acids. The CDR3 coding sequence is TGTGCCATCAGTGCCCCCGACATCGAGAACATTCAGTACTTC. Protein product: CAISAPDIENIQYF.

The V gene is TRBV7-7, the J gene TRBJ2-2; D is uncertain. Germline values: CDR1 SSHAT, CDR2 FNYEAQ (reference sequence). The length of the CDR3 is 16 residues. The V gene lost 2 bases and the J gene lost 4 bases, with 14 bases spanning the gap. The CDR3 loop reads CASSLYSGSGTGELFF. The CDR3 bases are TGTGCCAGCAGCTTATATTCTGGGTCGGGCACCGGGGAGCTGTTTTTT.